The rows below give T cell receptor beta chains drawn from one sample of a study of T cells in Graves' hyperthyroidism and ophthalmopathy. A single record per CDR3 protein comes from TCRdb applying MiXCR to the multiplex PCR reads. The sample includes some 600,000 distinct CDR3 sequences, 11% to 15% seen only once; the top ten take almost 6%. Sequenced sample: blood. These receptors were taken from a woman aged 25 to 39 with Graves' hyperthyroidism that later progressed to Graves' ophthalmopathy. The CDR3 runs from the conserved cysteine through the conserved F or W. Each record gives: J gene, V gene, D gene, clone size, CDR3 DNA, CDR3 protein. The D gene is left open where the match is weak. Clone size is stated in some rows and not others, as once, few, many or a class when expanded.

>TRBJ1-2|TRBV28|.|few
TGTGCCAGCAGTAACCTCCCCAACTATGGCTACACCTTC
CASSNLPNYGYTF
>TRBJ1-3|TRBV11-2|.|many
TGTGCCAGCAGCTGGGACGGCAGCTCTGGAAACACCATATATTTT
CASSWDGSSGNTIYF
>TRBJ2-1|TRBV7-9|.|.
TGCGCCAGCAGTCCTGGGACATGCACTAATGAGCAGTTCTTC
CASSPGTCTNEQFF
>TRBJ1-1|TRBV12-3/TRBV12-4|.|many
TGTGCCAGCAGTTTAGGCCCAGACACTGAAGCTTTCTTT
CASSLGPDTEAFF
>TRBJ1-1|TRBV7-3|.|many
TGTGCCAGCAGCCCGGGGGGCAGCAGCACTGAAGCTTTCTTT
CASSPGGSSTEAFF
>TRBJ2-2|TRBV6-1|.|few
TGTGCCAGCAGGAACAGGGATGGGGCCGGGGAGCTGTTTTTT
CASRNRDGAGELFF
>TRBJ1-1|TRBV4-1|.|.
TGCGCCAGCAGCCGAGATAGAGGACTGAACACTGAAGCTTTCTTT
CASSRDRGLNTEAFF
>TRBJ2-3|TRBV15|.|few
TGTGCCACCAGCAGAACCCGTGAAGATACGCAGTATTTT
CATSRTREDTQYF
>TRBJ1-1|TRBV7-9|.|many
TGTGCCAGCACGAGAACAGAGGAAGCTTTCTTT
CASTRTEEAFF
>TRBJ2-7|TRBV19|.|few
TGTGCCAGTAGCACACAAGGACGCAGCGAGCAGTACTTC
CASSTQGRSEQYF
>TRBJ1-1|TRBV27|.|.
TGTGCCAGCAGTTTTGGTCAGGGAAGGTGGAACACTGAAGCTTTCTTT
CASSFGQGRWNTEAFF
>TRBJ2-2|TRBV12-3/TRBV12-4|TRBD1|many
TGTGCCAGCAGTTTTGGGGTGCAGGGGGCGGGGGAGCTGTTTTTT
CASSFGVQGAGELFF
>TRBJ1-4|TRBV30|.|.
TGTGCCTGGAGTCAGGGTGTCTATGAAAAACTGTTTTTT
CAWSQGVYEKLFF
>TRBJ2-1|TRBV27|TRBD2|many
TGTGCCAGCAGTTCGAACCGCGGGACTAGCGGGAGGGCTAATGAGCAGTTCTTC
CASSSNRGTSGRANEQFF
>TRBJ2-2|TRBV7-9|.|many
TGTGCCAGCAGCCTGAGGGAGGACGGGGAGCTGTTTTTT
CASSLREDGELFF
>TRBJ2-1|TRBV19|.|many
TGTGCCAGTAGTATCGACACCCACAATGAGCAGTTCTTC
CASSIDTHNEQFF
>TRBJ1-3|TRBV12-3/TRBV12-4|TRBD1|few
TGTGCCAGCAGTTTTAACAGGGGGCATGGAAACACCATATATTTT
CASSFNRGHGNTIYF
>TRBJ2-1|TRBV24-1|.|.
TGTGCCACCAGTGATTCCCCTCTCGGGCAGAGCGCCTACAATGAGCAGTTCTTC
CATSDSPLGQSAYNEQFF
>TRBJ2-1|TRBV10-3|.|many
TGTGCCATCAGGGTGGAAAGTTACAATGAGCAGTTCTTC
CAIRVESYNEQFF
>TRBJ2-5|TRBV5-1|TRBD2|few
TGCGCCAGCAGCTTGGCCGGGCTAGCGGGAATGTGGCAAGAGACCCAGTACTTC
CASSLAGLAGMWQETQYF
>TRBJ2-3|TRBV11-2|.|many
TGTGCCAGCAGCATCAGTCGGGGGTGGAGCACAGATACGCAGTATTTT
CASSISRGWSTDTQYF
>TRBJ2-7|TRBV19|.|many
TGTGCCAGTAGCCGCGACGGGGGGCGACCCTACGAGCAGTACTTC
CASSRDGGRPYEQYF
>TRBJ1-1|TRBV30|.|many
TGTGCCTGGAAGGGGGGGGGCACTGAAGCTTTCTTT
CAWKGGGTEAFF
>TRBJ1-5|TRBV19|.|many
TGTGCCAGTACCGGACGGCCGAGGGGGAATCAGCCCCAGCATTTT
CASTGRPRGNQPQHF
>TRBJ2-2|TRBV5-1|.|.
TGCGCCAGCAAAACCGGGGGCCTAACGAACACCGGGGAGCTGTTTTTT
CASKTGGLTNTGELFF
>TRBJ2-1|TRBV12-3/TRBV12-4|.|many
TGTGCCAGCAGTTTAACGCGGAGGGCCCCGGGTAATGAGCAGTTCTTC
CASSLTRRAPGNEQFF
>TRBJ2-1|TRBV20-1|TRBD1|many
TGCAGTGCTAGTCTGATGAGTCCCGACAGGGCATACAATGAGCAGTTCTTC
CSASLMSPDRAYNEQFF
>TRBJ1-3|TRBV6-1|.|many
TGTGCCAGCAGTCAATTCCTAGGGGGAAACACCATATATTTT
CASSQFLGGNTIYF
>TRBJ1-1|TRBV2|TRBD1|many
TGTGCCAGCAGGAAGGGACAGGGAGGGTACACTGAAGCTTTCTTT
CASRKGQGGYTEAFF
>TRBJ1-5|TRBV30|.|.
TGTGCCTGGAGTCCTGCAGGGAATCAGCCCCAGCATTTT
CAWSPAGNQPQHF
>TRBJ1-1|TRBV7-9|.|many
TGTGCCAGCAGCTTCGGAGGGGTGGACCCTGAAGCTTTCTTT
CASSFGGVDPEAFF
>TRBJ1-1|TRBV19|TRBD1|many
TGTGCCAGTAGCCCTCGACAGGGGATGAAGACGATGAACACTGAAGCTTTCTTT
CASSPRQGMKTMNTEAFF
>TRBJ1-1|TRBV3-1|.|many
TGTGCCAGCAGCCAAGCCCGAGAGGGCACTGAAGCTTTCTTT
CASSQAREGTEAFF
>TRBJ2-3|TRBV7-6|TRBD2|.
TGTGCCAGCAGCTTAGACCCTAGCGGGACTAGCACAGATACGCAGTATTTT
CASSLDPSGTSTDTQYF
>TRBJ2-6|TRBV2|TRBD1|many
TGTGCCAGCAGTGAGTCCGGGACAGGGGGCCCTGGGGCCAACGTCCTGACTTTC
CASSESGTGGPGANVLTF
>TRBJ2-2|TRBV12-3/TRBV12-4|.|many
TGTGCCAGCAGATACGGACAGTTTTCCGGGGAGCTGTTTTTT
CASRYGQFSGELFF
>TRBJ1-1|TRBV28|.|many
TGTGCCAGCAGGATTAACAGAGGAAGTAGTGAAGCTTTCTTT
CASRINRGSSEAFF
>TRBJ1-2|TRBV19|TRBD1|few
TGTGCCAGTAGTCCGGGACAGGTGAACTATGGCTACACCTTC
CASSPGQVNYGYTF
>TRBJ2-7|TRBV6-1|.|.
TGTGCCAGCAGTGCTACCGATGGATCGAGGGTGGACTACGAGCAGTACTTC
CASSATDGSRVDYEQYF
>TRBJ1-5|TRBV6-1|.|many
TGTGCCAGCGTTTCCCGATACTCCGGGACGCGCAACAATCAGCCCCAGCATTTT
CASVSRYSGTRNNQPQHF
>TRBJ2-1|TRBV2|TRBD2|many
TGTGCCAGCAGGCCCCCAGCGGGACCCTACAATGAGCAGTTCTTC
CASRPPAGPYNEQFF
>TRBJ2-2|TRBV4-1|.|many
TGCGCCAGCAGCCAAACTCGGACTTCAACCGGGGAGCTGTTTTTT
CASSQTRTSTGELFF
>TRBJ2-3|TRBV5-1|TRBD1|few
TGCGCCAGCACCGAACGGACAGGGGGCACAGATACGCAGTATTTT
CASTERTGGTDTQYF
>TRBJ2-7|TRBV18|TRBD2|many
TGTGCCAGCTCACCACCGATGGCTAGCGGGACGGGGCCGCAGTACTTC
CASSPPMASGTGPQYF
>TRBJ1-4|TRBV3-1|TRBD1|many
TGTGCCAGCAGCCAAGAAGGGACAGGAGCAGAAAAACTGTTTTTT
CASSQEGTGAEKLFF
>TRBJ2-7|TRBV2|TRBD2|many
TGTGCCAGCAGTGGGGGACTAGCCCGAGAGCAGTACTTC
CASSGGLAREQYF
>TRBJ1-4|TRBV4-3|.|few
TGCGCCAGCAGCCAAGATACTGGGATGGCTTACTTCAATGAAAAACTGTTTTTT
CASSQDTGMAYFNEKLFF
>TRBJ1-2|TRBV3-1|.|.
TGTGCCAGCAGCCAAGAATCGGCGGCCTTACGCTGGAGCTACACCTTC
CASSQESAALRWSYTF
>TRBJ1-5|TRBV20-1|.|many
TGCAGTGCTAGTTCAGTTATTAATCAGCCCCAGCATTTT
CSASSVINQPQHF
>TRBJ2-7|TRBV6-5|.|many
TGTGCCAGCAGTTACGGGTTAGCGGCCTACGAGCAGTACTTC
CASSYGLAAYEQYF
>TRBJ2-2|TRBV28|.|many
TGTGCCAGCAGTTTGGGGGGCCAGGGGCTGTTTTTT
CASSLGGQGLFF
>TRBJ1-5|TRBV24-1|TRBD1|.
TGTGCCACCAGTGATTCCGACAGGGGTGCAGATCAGCCCCAGCATTTT
CATSDSDRGADQPQHF
>TRBJ2-3|TRBV13|.|many
TGTGCCAGCAGTCGGCGTACGGACAGCCCAGATACGCAGTATTTT
CASSRRTDSPDTQYF
>TRBJ2-3|TRBV7-2|TRBD2|many
TGTGCCAGCAGCTTACTAGCGGGAGGGCCAGATACGCAGTATTTT
CASSLLAGGPDTQYF